By share, the clone carrying this T cell receptor beta chain ranks as medium-sized. Each gene name is a mouse one. The read ends 1 residue early relative to the CDR3; the germline J gene fills the gap. The sample has other DNA sequences that encode this CDR3 too. Some clones are missing from TCRdb's copy, which holds only in-frame ones; the method was immunoSEQ multiplex PCR. The table lists thousands of clones, 25% to 40% of them singletons. Indicated time point: mouse harvest day 14 after allogeneic transplant. The graft held 10^6 splenic CD5+ T cells and 10^7 T-cell-depleted bone marrow cells. This mouse GVHD model was MHC-mismatched B6 to BALB/c, profiled day 7 or 14. The V end lost 2 bases, the J end lost 0 bases, and 4 bases lay between the germline ends. The CDR3 runs to 14 residues. Germline assignment: CDR1 KGHPV and CDR2 FQNQEV (reference sequence). The data originate from a study of tissue T cells after allogeneic stem cell transplantation.

The clonotype comes from a female BALB/c mouse given C57BL/6 T cells with graft-versus-host disease after an allogeneic hematopoietic cell transplant. The sample taken for sequencing was skin. The chain couples TRBV26 to TRBJ1-4; unclear D gene. CDR3 residues: CASSLGISNERLFF. The CDR3 DNA, read in part, is TGTGCCAGCAGTCTGGGGATTTCCAACGAAAGATTATTT.